Shown below are 15 T cell receptor beta chains from a single sample sequenced in a study of cytomegalovirus exposure and HLA in healthy donors (TCRdb year 2017). Libraries were built with the immunoSEQ multiplex PCR assay. For the multiplex PCR, a mixture combining 60 forward primers for TCR Vbeta segments and 13 reverse primers for TCR Jbeta segments was used. The table comes from immuneACCESS by way of TCRdb, which keeps in-frame sequences with V and J called. Part of the clones is missing from these tables; in studies checked, under half for an unresolved V gene and the rest for unknown reasons. Here the sample has 110,000 to 150,000 clones; roughly 70% occur a single time. Approximately 2% of the sample comes from the top ten. Sample: PBMCs. The receptors stem from a woman aged 55-70 years in good health and CMV-seropositive.

The chain has TRBV27 and TRBJ1-1, with TRBD1 matching 7 bases. Germline V gene sequence: CDR1 MNHEY, CDR2 SMNVEV (reference sequence). V shed 2 bases, J shed 4 bases, and the junction held 4 bases outside the gene matches. This CDR3 is built from 14 residues. CDR3 amino acids: CASSLRQGFTEAFF. Written as DNA, the CDR3 is TGTGCCAGCAGTTTACGACAGGGTTTCACTGAAGCTTTCTTT.

The chain has TRBV7-9 and TRBJ2-5, with 11 bases that match TRBD1. The trim removed 4 bases at V and 4 bases at J, leaving 2 bases unmatched. The CDR3 has 14 amino acids. Germline values: CDR1 SEHNR, CDR2 FQNEAQ (reference sequence). CDR3 protein: CASSYGTGGETQYF. The CDR3 DNA is TGTGCCAGCAGCTACGGGACAGGGGGAGAGACCCAGTACTTC.

V usage is TRBV29-1 and J usage is TRBJ2-3; 7 bases match TRBD2. Trimming at V came to 7 bases and at J to 5 bases, leaving 9 bases not matched to a gene. Germline V gene data show CDR1 as SQVTM and CDR2 as ANQGSEA. There are 13 residues in the CDR3. The CDR3 region is CSALGRAEDTQYF. DNA for the CDR3: TGCAGCGCTCTTGGGAGGGCCGAAGATACGCAGTATTTT.

This clone was seen a handful of times. The chain carries TRBV11-2 and TRBJ2-7; 8 nucleotides agree with TRBD1. CDR3 length: 16 residues. The trim removed 4 bases at V and 4 bases at J, leaving 12 bases unmatched. CDR1 SGHAT and CDR2 FQNNGV come from the germline V gene. In nucleotides, the CDR3 is TGTGCCAGCAGCTCGACGAGGACAGGGCTCCCTTACGAGCAGTACTTC. It codes for CASSSTRTGLPYEQYF.

V and J are TRBV30 and TRBJ2-5; D is perhaps TRBD1 (5 bases). Near its end, the DNA agrees better with TRBJ2-7, so the J call may be wrong. There are 17 residues in the CDR3. CDR1 is GTSNPN, CDR2 SVGIG, per germline (reference sequence). CDR3 in DNA: TGTGCCTGGAGTATCAAGGGAAGGGGCGATACGTCCTACGAGCAGTACTTC. Protein: CAWSIKGRGDTSYEQYF.

V and J are TRBV6-6 and TRBJ1-5; TRBD1 aligns across 7 bases. Germline V gene data show CDR1 as MNHNY and CDR2 as SVGAGI (reference sequence). V lost 4 bases to trimming and J lost 5 bases; unmatched junction nucleotides: 8. This CDR3 contains 15 residues. CDR3 nucleotide sequence: TGTGCCAGCAGTTCCCGACAGGGCGTCTATCAGCCCCAGCATTTT. Translated, it gives CASSSRQGVYQPQHF.

The CDR3 DNA is TGTGCCAGCAGCTTACGTGACAGGGGGCGCGGAGGCAATCAGCCCCAGCATTTT. Translating gives CASSLRDRGRGGNQPQHF. The chain joins TRBV5-6 to TRBJ1-5; 10 nucleotides match TRBD1. The V gene end was trimmed by 2 bases and the J gene end by 2 bases; junction bases not matched to a gene: 10. This CDR3 has 18 amino acids. Germline V gives CDR1 SGHDT, CDR2 YYEEEE.

The V call is TRBV7-9, the J call TRBJ2-1; 13 bases match TRBD2. Trimming at V came to 4 bases and at J to 10 bases, leaving 7 bases not matched to a gene. Germline CDR1 reads SEHNR; CDR2 reads FQNEAQ (reference sequence). The CDR3 covers 15 residues. The CDR3, as DNA: TGTGCCAGCAGCTGGGGGGTGACTAGCGGGAGGGAGCAGTTCTTC. Amino acids: CASSWGVTSGREQFF.

The chain combines TRBV6-6 with TRBJ2-1, with a tentative D call TRBD2 (6 bases). This CDR3 has 15 amino acids. V lost 4 bases to trimming and J lost 3 bases, with 13 bases between them. The V gene's germline CDR1 is MNHNY and CDR2 SVGAGI (reference sequence). The CDR3 loop reads CASSSPREIYNEQFF. CDR3 sequence (DNA): TGTGCCAGCAGTTCTCCACGGGAGATCTACAATGAGCAGTTCTTC.

This clone has only a few counts. The V and J genes are TRBV7-9 and TRBJ1-4; D uncertain. V lost 5 bases and J lost 8, with 12 bases in between. The CDR3 loop spans 13 amino acids. Germline CDR1 and CDR2: SEHNR and FQNEAQ (reference sequence). CDR3 in amino acids: CASSLEVEEKLFF. In DNA, the CDR3 is TGTGCCAGCAGCCTAGAAGTGGAGGAAAAACTGTTTTTT.

This clone is a singleton in its sample. V usage is TRBV29-1 and J usage is TRBJ2-5, with 7 positions matching TRBD1. The ends lost 5 bases at V and 2 bases at J; junction bases unmatched: 11. The V gene's germline CDR1 is SQVTM and CDR2 ANQGSEA. This CDR3 has 15 residues. DNA for the CDR3: TGCAGCGTTACCCTGGGTACAGGGGCTCAAGAGACCCAGTACTTC. Encoded protein: CSVTLGTGAQETQYF.

This rearrangement joins TRBV6-6 to TRBJ1-5; 12 bases agree with TRBD1. The germline V gene encodes CDR1 MNHNY and CDR2 SVGAGI (reference sequence). This CDR3 is 15 amino acids long. Losses at the gene ends were 6 bases for V and 2 bases for J; bases not matched to a gene: 2. The DNA of the CDR3 is TGTGCCAGCAGGGGGACAGGGGGCGGCAATCAGCCCCAGCATTTT. It translates to CASRGTGGGNQPQHF.

The V gene is TRBV5-1, the J gene TRBJ1-1; tentative D call: TRBD1 (5 bases). The CDR3 extends over 13 amino acids. In germline, CDR1 is SGHRS, CDR2 YFSETQ. Trimming pared 5 bases from V and 4 bases from J, leaving 12 bases between. The CDR3 here is CASRGQGLTEAFF. In DNA, the CDR3 is TGCGCCAGCAGGGGGCAGGGTCTCACTGAAGCTTTCTTT.

This sequence joins TRBV27 and TRBJ1-1, with TRBD1 matching over 9 bases. Germline loops: CDR1 MNHEY, CDR2 SMNVEV (reference sequence). V dropped 7 bases and J dropped 4; count of bases not matched to a gene: 7. The CDR3 totals 14 residues. CDR3 in amino acids: CASIRQGGGTEAFF. The CDR3 region has the DNA TGTGCCAGCATCAGACAGGGGGGCGGCACTGAAGCTTTCTTT.

The genes are TRBV6-1 and TRBJ2-7; no firm D call. Trimming removed 3 bases from V and 3 bases from J, with 12 bases in between. CDR3 size: 14 residues. In germline, CDR1 is MNHNS, CDR2 SASEGT. The CDR3: CASSDALLLYEQYF. CDR3 bases: TGTGCCAGCAGTGATGCTCTACTCCTCTACGAGCAGTACTTC.